Below, one T cell receptor (beta chain) is given with its context. Its antigen is as yet unknown. The PCR ran on 60 Vbeta and 13 Jbeta primers. The data were produced by immunoSEQ multiplex PCR, yet TCRdb's version contains in-frame clones alone and is incomplete. The sample has approximately 140,000 clones, about three quarters seen once. These data are taken from a study of cytomegalovirus exposure and HLA in healthy donors. Study outcomes and limitations: Published work reported that the classifier diagnosed cytomegalovirus status with high specificity and sensitivity.

The study sampled nominally healthy donors, though unrecorded immune exposures were likely. From germline, CDR1 is LNHNV and CDR2 YYDKDF (reference sequence). The CDR3 has 12 amino acids. Trimming removed 3 bases from V and 10 bases from J, with 11 bases in between. The source material was PBMCs. The source is a woman under 30 in good health and CMV-seronegative. This chain connects TRBV15 to TRBJ2-3, with D possibly being TRBD2 (6 bases). The DNA for the CDR3 is TGTGCCACCAGCAGTAGTAGGAGGGCGCAGTATTTT. The encoded protein is CATSSSRRAQYF.